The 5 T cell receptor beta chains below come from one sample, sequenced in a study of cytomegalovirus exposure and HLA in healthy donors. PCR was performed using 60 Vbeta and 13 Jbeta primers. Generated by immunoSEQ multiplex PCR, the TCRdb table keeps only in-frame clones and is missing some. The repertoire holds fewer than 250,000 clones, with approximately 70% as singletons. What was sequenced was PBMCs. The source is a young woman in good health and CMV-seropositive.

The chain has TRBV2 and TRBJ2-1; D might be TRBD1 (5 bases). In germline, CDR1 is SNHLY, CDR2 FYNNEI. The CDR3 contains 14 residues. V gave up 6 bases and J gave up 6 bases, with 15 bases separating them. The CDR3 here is CASSAGWGGNEQFF. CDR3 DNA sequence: TGTGCCAGCAGCGCAGGGTGGGGCGGCAATGAGCAGTTCTTC.

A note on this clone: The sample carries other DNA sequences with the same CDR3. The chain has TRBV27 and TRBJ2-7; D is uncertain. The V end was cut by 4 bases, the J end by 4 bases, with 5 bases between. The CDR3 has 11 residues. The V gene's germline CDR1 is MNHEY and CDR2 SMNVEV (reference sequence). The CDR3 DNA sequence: TGTGCCAGCAGTTCGTCTTACGAGCAGTACTTC. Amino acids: CASSSSYEQYF.

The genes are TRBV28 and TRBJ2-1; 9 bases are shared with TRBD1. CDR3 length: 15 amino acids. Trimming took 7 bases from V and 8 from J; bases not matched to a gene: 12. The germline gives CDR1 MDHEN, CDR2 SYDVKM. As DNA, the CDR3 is TGTGCCAGCACCCTCGCCGGGACAGGGAATCATGAGCAGTTCTTC. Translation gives CASTLAGTGNHEQFF.

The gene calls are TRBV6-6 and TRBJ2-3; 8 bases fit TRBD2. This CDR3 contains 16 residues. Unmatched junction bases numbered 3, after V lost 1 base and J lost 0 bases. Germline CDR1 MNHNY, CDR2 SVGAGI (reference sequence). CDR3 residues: CASSYLAGSSTDTQYF. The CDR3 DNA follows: TGTGCCAGCAGTTACTTAGCGGGATCTAGCACAGATACGCAGTATTTT.

CDR3 in DNA: TGTGCCAGCAGAGGGACTAGCGGAAAAGTAGAGACCCAGTACTTC. It encodes CASRGTSGKVETQYF. The rearrangement links TRBV27 to TRBJ2-5; TRBD2 agrees at 11 bases. This CDR3 region has 15 residues. Trimming took 6 bases from V and 4 from J; bases not matched to a gene: 7. From germline, CDR1 is MNHEY and CDR2 SMNVEV (reference sequence).